Following are 19 T cell receptor beta chains from one sample sequenced in a study of beta chain features in type 1 diabetes. The investigators reverse transcribed all of the isolated RNA, so they sequenced expressed TCRB transcripts. The table came from immunoSEQ multiplex PCR; TCRdb's copy has only in-frame clones and leaves some out. The sample records 250,000 to 300,000 clones, roughly 8% being singletons. The sample was central memory CD4+ T cells from blood. All receptors come from a woman aged 18-29 years in good health.

This clone was observed a handful of times. The chain recombines TRBV7-9 with TRBJ2-1, with 8 bases identical to TRBD1. V was pared by 1 base and J by 0 bases, with 2 bases of the junction left unmatched. This CDR3 spans 16 amino acids. Per germline, CDR1 SEHNR and CDR2 FQNEAQ (reference sequence). In DNA, the CDR3 is TGTGCCAGCAGCTTAGGGACAGGGAGCTCCTACAATGAGCAGTTCTTC. It translates to CASSLGTGSSYNEQFF. The variable domain in full, completed from reference TRBV7-9 and TRBJ2-1, reads DTGVSQNPRHKITKRGQNVTFRCDPISEHNRLYWYRQTLGQGPEFLTYFQNEAQLEKSRLLSDRFSAERPKGSFSTLEIQRTEQGDSAMYLCASSLGTGSSYNEQFFGPGTRLTVL.

The gene calls are TRBV13 and TRBJ1-6; D may be TRBD1 (5 bases). This CDR3 comprises 16 residues. V dropped 4 bases and J dropped 6 bases, with 16 bases sitting between them. Germline CDR1 PRHDT, CDR2 FYEKMQ (reference sequence). The CDR3 sequence is CASSSFKGLGNSPLHF. CDR3 bases: TGTGCCAGCAGCTCTTTCAAGGGGCTAGGTAATTCACCCCTCCACTTT.

This clone was recorded a few times. V gene TRBV7-2 combines with J gene TRBJ1-1, with unresolved D. CDR1 and CDR2 from the germline V gene are SGHTA and FQGNSA. This CDR3 region has 15 residues. V lost 2 bases and J lost 0, with 10 bases in between. The CDR3 sequence: CASSLLNSLNTEAFF. In DNA, the CDR3 is TGTGCCAGCAGCTTATTGAACAGTTTGAACACTGAAGCTTTCTTT.

This clone was counted a few times. The CDR3 region is CASSLASGPTASYEQYV. The CDR3 coding sequence is TGTGCCAGCAGCTTAGCCTCCGGGCCCACCGCCTCCTACGAGCAGTACGTC. The V gene is TRBV7-9, the J gene TRBJ2-7; D is undetermined. Germline V gene lookup returns CDR1 SEHNR and CDR2 FQNEAQ (reference sequence). The germline V and J ends were trimmed by 0 bases and 0 bases, with 15 bases remaining between them. This CDR3 has 17 amino acids.

This clone has a count of ten or more. V is TRBV27 and J is TRBJ2-3; 7 bases map to TRBD2. Germline CDR1 reads MNHEY; CDR2 reads SMNVEV (reference sequence). V was clipped by 6 bases and J by 6 bases; unmatched bases: 12. This CDR3 is built from 15 residues. Written as DNA, the CDR3 is TGTGCCAGCAGGGCAGCGGGGAGAACACCCGATACGCAGTATTTT. Translation: CASRAAGRTPDTQYF.

This clone was picked up a small number of times. The chain uses TRBV28 and TRBJ1-2, with TRBD1 matching over 7 bases. Germline values: CDR1 MDHEN, CDR2 SYDVKM. The trim removed 3 bases at V and 6 bases at J, leaving 7 bases unmatched. The CDR3 consists of 14 residues. The CDR3 here is CASSLDNRGNGYTF. The CDR3 nucleotides read TGTGCCAGCAGTTTGGATAACAGGGGAAATGGCTACACCTTC.

This clone has just a few counts. V is TRBV2 and J is TRBJ2-5; D possibly corresponds to TRBD1 (6 bases). CDR1 and CDR2 from the germline V gene are SNHLY and FYNNEI. Deletions cut 8 bases from V and 1 base from J, with 11 bases between. This CDR3 spans 13 amino acids. The CDR3 DNA sequence: TGTGCCAGCCAGAGGGACATCCAAGAGACCCAGTACTTC. Protein: CASQRDIQETQYF.

This clone was seen more than once but under ten times. V and J are TRBV7-3 and TRBJ2-3; D call uncertain. The CDR3 is 14 residues long. Deletions cut 6 bases from V and 4 bases from J, with 14 bases between. From germline, CDR1 is SGHTA and CDR2 FQGTGA. CDR3 protein: CASSRTDLADTQYF. The CDR3 nucleotides read TGTGCCAGCAGTCGGACCGACCTGGCAGATACGCAGTATTTT. Together with reference TRBV7-3 and TRBJ2-3, the CDR3 gives the full variable domain: GAGVSQTPSNKVTEKGKYVELRCDPISGHTALYWYRQSLGQGPEFLIYFQGTGAADDSGLPNDRFFAVRPEGSVSTLKIQRTERGDSAVYLCASSRTDLADTQYFGPGTRLTVL.

This clone came up a few times. The chain has TRBV4-2 and TRBJ2-7, with 9 bases aligning to TRBD2. The junction had 4 bases not matched to a gene; V was cut back by 0 bases and J by 4 bases. Germline V lookup: CDR1 LGHNA, CDR2 YNFKEQ. The CDR3 totals 15 residues. For the CDR3, the DNA is TGTGCCAGCAGCCAAGAGCTAGCGGGGACTTACGAGCAGTACTTC. Translating gives CASSQELAGTYEQYF.

This clone was recorded a few times. DNA of the CDR3: TGTGCCAGCAGGCTAGACAGGTACACAGATACGCAGTATTTT. It encodes CASRLDRYTDTQYF. V is TRBV7-2 and J is TRBJ2-3; D is perhaps TRBD1 (6 bases). Germline CDR1 and CDR2: SGHTA and FQGNSA. The CDR3 has 14 amino acids. V lost 6 bases to trimming and J lost 2 bases, with 12 bases between them.

This clone was observed a few times. The V and J genes are TRBV15 and TRBJ1-6; 7 bases line up with TRBD1. The CDR3 loop spans 15 amino acids. In germline, CDR1 is LNHNV, CDR2 YYDKDF (reference sequence). The junction had 5 bases not matched to a gene; V was cut back by 5 bases and J by 4 bases. The CDR3 region is CATSRRQGYNSPLHF. The CDR3, as DNA: TGTGCCACCAGCCGCCGACAGGGTTATAATTCACCCCTCCACTTT.

This clone was counted a few times. The V call is TRBV7-2, the J call TRBJ2-4; 8 positions agree with TRBD2. CDR1 is SGHTA and CDR2 is FQGNSA in the germline V gene. This CDR3 is 16 amino acids long. The J segment lost 0 bases and the V segment lost 5 bases, leaving 6 bases of the junction unmatched. DNA of the CDR3: TGTGCCAGCAGCCTCATAGCGGGGATAGCCAAAAACATTCAGTACTTC. Its protein is CASSLIAGIAKNIQYF.

The chain links TRBV6-5 to TRBJ2-4; D is perhaps TRBD1 or TRBD2 (5 bases each). The CDR3 runs 14 residues. V lost 0 bases and J 9 bases, leaving 12 bases between the germline ends. Germline V gene lookup returns CDR1 MNHEY and CDR2 SVGAGI. The CDR3 spells CASSYSTGQGIQYF. CDR3 nucleotide sequence: TGTGCCAGCAGTTACTCAACGGGGCAGGGCATTCAGTACTTC.

This clone was seen a handful of times. The genes are TRBV28 and TRBJ2-7; maybe TRBD1 (6 bases). Per germline, CDR1 MDHEN and CDR2 SYDVKM. V was trimmed by 4 bases and J by 2 bases, leaving 18 bases between them. This CDR3 spans 16 amino acids. The CDR3 region is CASSSGATGPPYEQYV. The CDR3 DNA is TGTGCCAGCAGTTCAGGGGCAACAGGGCCACCCTACGAGCAGTACGTC.

This clone showed up just a few times. This chain joins TRBV11-1 and TRBJ2-3, with TRBD2 identical over 10 bases. J lost 2 bases, V lost 5 bases, and 7 bases had no gene match. The CDR3 has 16 residues. Per the germline V gene, CDR1 is SGHAT and CDR2 is FQDESV (reference sequence). As DNA, the CDR3 is TGTGCCAGCAGCGCCCCCCTAGCGGGGGTCACAGATACGCAGTATTTT. It encodes CASSAPLAGVTDTQYF.

The chain is built from TRBV7-2 and TRBJ1-5; no clear D. Trimming left V 5 bases short and J 7 bases short, with 15 bases between. Germline CDR1 reads SGHTA; CDR2 reads FQGNSA. This CDR3 comprises 14 residues. Here the CDR3 DNA reads TGTGCCAGCAGCCCGAATGTCCGCGAACAGCCCCAGCATTTT. As protein: CASSPNVREQPQHF.

This rearrangement joins TRBV11-3 to TRBJ1-2, with D perhaps matching TRBD1 (6 bases). CDR3 length: 17 residues. Germline assignment: CDR1 SGHNT and CDR2 YENEEA. V dropped 4 bases and J dropped 4 bases, with 22 bases sitting between them. DNA of the CDR3: TGTGCCAGCAGCTCGAACCGTAGGCAGGGGACCTTCTATGGCTACACCTTC. Translation gives CASSSNRRQGTFYGYTF.

The chain employs TRBV30 and TRBJ2-1, with TRBD2 identical over 11 bases. Germline CDR1 and CDR2: GTSNPN and SVGIG (reference sequence). The CDR3 extends over 14 amino acids. J lost 8 bases, V lost 1 base, and 4 bases had no gene match. CDR3 coding DNA: TGTGCCTGGAGTGGGCTAGCGGGAGGATATGAGCAGTTCTTC. This gives the protein CAWSGLAGGYEQFF. The whole variable domain, filled in from reference TRBV30 and TRBJ2-1, reads SQTIHQWPATLVQPVGSPLSLECTVEGTSNPNLYWYRQAAGRGLQLLFYSVGIGQISSEVPQNLSASRPQDRQFILSSKKLLLSDSGFYLCAWSGLAGGYEQFFGPGTRLTVL.

This clone was counted at least ten times. The V and J genes are TRBV29-1 and TRBJ1-1; D call uncertain. V was shortened by 6 bases and J by 5 bases, with 16 bases between the two germline ends. In germline, CDR1 is SQVTM, CDR2 ANQGSEA. The CDR3 extends over 13 amino acids. CDR3 protein: CSVTEVSGTEAFF. DNA of the CDR3: TGCAGCGTGACCGAAGTATCTGGGACTGAAGCTTTCTTT. The full variable domain, in which reference TRBV29-1 and TRBJ1-1 provide the parts outside the CDR3, is SAVISQKPSRDICQRGTSLTIQCQVDSQVTMMFWYRQQPGQSLTLIATANQGSEATYESGFVIDKFPISRPNLTFSTLTVSNMSPEDSSIYLCSVTEVSGTEAFFGQGTRLTVV.